This TCR beta chain was sequenced for a study of blood T cells in healthy people across ages. Study results and limitations: Not knowing donor CMV status may have confounded expanded clonotype changes.

A second PCR, run for roughly 7 to 12 cycles, used a sample-barcoded 5' primer plus a J-beta primer mix. All cDNA molecules were each tagged by a template-switch adaptor with 12 random nucleotides. TCRdb processed the 5' RACE reads anew with MiXCR; each CDR3 protein has one entry. The repertoire consists of 600,000 to 800,000 distinct CDR3 sequences, with approximately 52% occurring once and the leading ten covering approximately 12%. Per the germline V gene, CDR1 is LNHNV and CDR2 is YYDKDF (reference sequence). The CDR3 has 14 amino acids. Comments on this clonotype: Antigen: not known.

Sequencing input: blood. The rearrangement joins TRBV15 to TRBJ2-4, with 8 positions matching TRBD2. Near its end, the DNA agrees better with TRBJ2-7, so the J call may be wrong. The TCR sequence derives from an elderly woman in good health. Written as DNA, the CDR3 is TGTGCCACCAGGCCAGGACTAGCCACCTACGAGCAGTACTTC. Protein: CATRPGLATYEQYF.